This T cell receptor (beta chain) was observed in a study of regulatory T cells in long-lasting Graves disease. Whole-study findings and limits: Sharing of public clonotypes was greater in persistent patients (2,741) than in new patients (more than 900). Persistent disease showed a preference for TRBV28, TRBJ1-2 and TRBJ2-5.

Time point meaning: newly diagnosed GD, antithyroid drugs for less than 3 months. Making the TCR library involved RNA that had been extracted from PBMCs. This clonotype was detected ten times or more. The antigen is unknown. According to the study, TCR beta libraries were built with iRepertoire HTBI primers and CDR3-region Arm-PCR. Via MiXCR, TCRdb re-called the multiplex PCR reads, giving one row per CDR3 protein. The data contain around 400,000 distinct CDR3 sequences, around 16% of them singletons. V lost 5 bases to trimming and J lost 4 bases, with 14 bases between them. Germline V lookup: CDR1 SGHAT, CDR2 FQNNGV. The CDR3 is made up of 14 amino acids.

V usage is TRBV11-2 and J usage is TRBJ1-2; D is uncertain. Sequences were derived from peripheral blood mononuclear cells (PBMCs), sampled at new diagnosis, from a patient treated with antithyroid drugs. The TCR comes from a female donor with Graves disease. The CDR3 DNA is TGTGCCAGCAGCCCCGTCGTAGGACCCTATGGCTACACCTTC. Amino acid sequence: CASSPVVGPYGYTF.